This entry is about one T cell receptor beta chain. What antigen it recognizes has not been identified. No per-base quality is available; no much larger clone lies one base away. Libraries were prepared through the immunoSEQ multiplex PCR assay. For TCR sequencing, RNA was extracted from every sample and reverse transcribed into cDNA to serve as template. First-strand cDNA was synthesized with SuperScript III using a 2:1 mix of oligo-dT and random hexamers. A synthetic immune receptor repertoire was used to gauge amplification bias, and whatever bias remained was removed computationally. On the authors' methods: Raw reads were preprocessed to remove errors, and CDR3 was defined by IMGT conventions from the conserved cysteine to phenylalanine. Clonality was calculated as 1 minus Shannon entropy normalized by log2 of the number of productive unique TCRs. Scalp TCRbeta sequences were cross-referenced with sorted blood CD4 and CD8 repertoires so that the CD4 or CD8 identity of scalp clones could be inferred. The source is immuneACCESS, and TCRdb retained only in-frame sequences with V and J called. Part of the clones is not carried over; for the studies checked, unresolved V genes explain less than half of this, and the remainder is unexplained. The V and J calls and clone size are taken from that table; D and trimming were inferred from the DNA. The sample table contains 140,000 to 150,000 clones; only one count was recorded for about 51% of them. 0.99% of the sample comes from the top ten.

The germline V gene (reference sequence) supplies CDR1 SEHNR and CDR2 FQNEAQ. The germline ends are 13 bases apart after V is trimmed by 4 bases and J by 3 bases. There are 15 amino acids in the CDR3, from cysteine to phenylalanine inclusive. Only the CDR3 part of the read is kept: 45 bases, read in frame from the first base. The time point label, as the study defines it: baseline before oral tofacitinib. Lesional scalp punch biopsies and peripheral blood were obtained from alopecia areata patients. After PBMCs were isolated by density centrifugation and stained for CD3, CD4 and CD8, a FACSAria was used to sort CD4+ and CD8+ T cells. This specimen comes from a study of CD8+ T cells in alopecia areata (dated by TCRdb to the late 2010s). About the investigation overall: The treated patients took part in an open-label pilot trial in which moderate-to-severe alopecia areata was treated with oral tofacitinib at 5 to 10 mg twice daily. Patients on tofacitinib were biopsied at baseline and after 4 and 24 weeks of treatment, and several of the patients also had a later scalp biopsy. immunoSEQ multiplex PCR using 35 Vbeta forward primers and 13 Jbeta reverse primers was used to amplify TCRbeta CDR3 regions. Tofacitinib was given for 6 to 18 months, followed by 6 months of follow-up off drug to assess delayed response and recurrence. On the human side, TCRbeta sequencing was run on scalp tissue and on sorted CD4+ and CD8+ peripheral blood T cells from healthy controls and from alopecia areata patients with either patchy or totalis/universalis disease. RNA was obtained with the PAXgene miRNA kit for fixed scalp, the miRNeasy kit for PBMCs, and the RNeasy kit for mouse skin. Clonality in the scalp was compared among normal scalp (n=4), patchy alopecia areata scalp (n=8), and alopecia totalis/universalis scalp (n=8). The study used high-throughput TCRbeta sequencing to examine T cell clonal expansion in alopecia areata, in both the C3H/HeJ mouse model and human patients. The full study reports these points: Compared with normal scalp, lesional scalp had higher clonality and more expanded CD8+ clones, particularly in alopecia totalis/universalis, a pattern that suggests antigenic drive. Unlike mouse skin, where gammadelta T cells dominate, normal human skin contains resident alphabeta T cells that get sequenced too, which complicates analysis of the scalp TCR repertoire. Compared with mice, TCR sequences shared between patients were less clear, possibly partly because of HLA diversity across the patient population.

The V gene is TRBV7-9 and the J gene is TRBJ2-1; the D gene is perhaps TRBD1 or TRBD2, as each covers 5 bases. This TCR was recovered from a human donor with alopecia areata. The sample was CD4+ T cells sorted from blood, taken at week 0. The CDR3: CASSSSGTVYNEQFF. The bases are TGTGCCAGCAGCTCGTCCGGGACGGTCTACAATGAGCAGTTCTTC.